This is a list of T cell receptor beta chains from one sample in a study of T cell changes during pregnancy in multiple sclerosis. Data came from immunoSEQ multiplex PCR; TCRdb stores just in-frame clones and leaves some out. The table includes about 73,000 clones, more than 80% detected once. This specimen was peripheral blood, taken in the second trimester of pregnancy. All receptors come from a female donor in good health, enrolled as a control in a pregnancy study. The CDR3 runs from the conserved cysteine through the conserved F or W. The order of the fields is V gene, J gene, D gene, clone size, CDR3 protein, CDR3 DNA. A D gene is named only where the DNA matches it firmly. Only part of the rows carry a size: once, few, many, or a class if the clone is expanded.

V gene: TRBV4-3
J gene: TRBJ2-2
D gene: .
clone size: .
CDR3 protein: CASSQNTRMNTGELFF
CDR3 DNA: TGCGCCAGCAGCCAAAATACTAGGATGAACACCGGGGAGCTGTTTTTT

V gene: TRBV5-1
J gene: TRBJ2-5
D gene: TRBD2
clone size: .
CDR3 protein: CASSLVGGTSSRETQYF
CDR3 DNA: TGCGCCAGCAGCTTGGTTGGTGGGACTAGTAGCAGAGAGACCCAGTACTTC

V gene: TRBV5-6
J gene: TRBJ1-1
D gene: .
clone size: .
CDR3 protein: CASQPRPSGGTEAFF
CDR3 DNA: TGTGCCAGCCAACCCCGCCCATCTGGAGGCACTGAAGCTTTCTTT

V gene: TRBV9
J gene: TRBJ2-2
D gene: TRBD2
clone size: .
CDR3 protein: CASSSPPGTSGGATGELFF
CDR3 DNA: TGTGCCAGCAGCTCCCCTCCCGGGACTAGCGGGGGGGCCACCGGGGAGCTGTTTTTT

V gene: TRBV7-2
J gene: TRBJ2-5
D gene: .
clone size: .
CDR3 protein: CASSRKGGETQYF
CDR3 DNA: TGTGCCAGCAGCCGAAAGGGCGGGGAGACCCAGTACTTC

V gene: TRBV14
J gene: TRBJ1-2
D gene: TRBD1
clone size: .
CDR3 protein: CASSPGTANGYTF
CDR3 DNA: TGTGCCAGCAGCCCTGGGACAGCAAATGGCTACACCTTC

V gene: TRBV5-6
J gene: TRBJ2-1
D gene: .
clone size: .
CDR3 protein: CASSAAGGMEQFF
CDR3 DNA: TGTGCCAGCAGCGCCGCGGGTGGGATGGAGCAGTTCTTC

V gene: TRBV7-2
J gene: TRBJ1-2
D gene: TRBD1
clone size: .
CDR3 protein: CASSFDRGRNSGYTF
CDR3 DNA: TGTGCCAGCAGCTTCGACAGGGGGCGAAATTCTGGCTACACCTTC

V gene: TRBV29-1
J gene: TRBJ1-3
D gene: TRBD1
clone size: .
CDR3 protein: CSVTGGSGNTIYF
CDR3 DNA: TGCAGCGTGACAGGGGGCTCTGGAAACACCATATATTTT

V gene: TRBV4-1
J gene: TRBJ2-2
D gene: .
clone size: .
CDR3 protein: CASSPIWGGPGELFF
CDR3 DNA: TGCGCCAGCAGCCCGATATGGGGCGGTCCCGGGGAGCTGTTTTTT

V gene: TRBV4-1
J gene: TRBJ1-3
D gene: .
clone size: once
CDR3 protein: CASSYTRETGNTIYF
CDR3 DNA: TGCGCCAGCAGCTATACCCGGGAGACTGGAAACACCATATATTTT

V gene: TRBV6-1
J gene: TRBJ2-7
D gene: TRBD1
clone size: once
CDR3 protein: CASIGDRWANEQYF
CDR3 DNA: TGTGCCAGCATTGGGGACAGATGGGCCAACGAGCAGTACTTC

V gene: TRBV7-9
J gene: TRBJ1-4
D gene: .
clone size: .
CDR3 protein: CASTKTGPYRVRDEKLFF
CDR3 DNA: TGTGCCAGCACCAAAACGGGGCCCTACAGGGTGAGAGATGAAAAACTGTTTTTT

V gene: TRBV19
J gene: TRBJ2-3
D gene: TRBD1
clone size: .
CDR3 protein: CASRSGQAYTDTQYF
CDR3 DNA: TGTGCCAGTAGATCGGGACAGGCTTACACAGATACGCAGTATTTT

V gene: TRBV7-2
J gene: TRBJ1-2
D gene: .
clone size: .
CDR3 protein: CASSLSPRTLQGGYTF
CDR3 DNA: TGTGCCAGCAGCTTAAGTCCCCGGACCCTACAGGGAGGCTACACCTTC

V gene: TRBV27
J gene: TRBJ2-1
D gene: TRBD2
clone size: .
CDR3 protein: CASSPGLAGNEQFF
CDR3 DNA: TGTGCCAGCAGTCCGGGACTAGCGGGGAATGAGCAGTTCTTC

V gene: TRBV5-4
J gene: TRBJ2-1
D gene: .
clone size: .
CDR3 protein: CASSRDAIGLGDEQFF
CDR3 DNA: TGTGCCAGCAGCCGTGACGCCATCGGGTTAGGGGATGAGCAGTTCTTC

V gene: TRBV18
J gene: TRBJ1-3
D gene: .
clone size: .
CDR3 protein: CASSPAAKGLSGNTIYF
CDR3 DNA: TGTGCCAGCTCACCAGCGGCCAAGGGGCTCTCTGGAAACACCATATATTTT

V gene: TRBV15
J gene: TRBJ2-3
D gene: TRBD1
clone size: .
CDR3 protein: CATRRQGRTDTQYF
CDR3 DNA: TGTGCCACCAGACGACAGGGCCGCACAGATACGCAGTATTTT

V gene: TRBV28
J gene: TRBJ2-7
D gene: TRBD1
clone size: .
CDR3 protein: CASTSPGTGTYEQYF
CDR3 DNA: TGTGCCAGCACCTCCCCCGGGACAGGGACCTACGAGCAGTACTTC

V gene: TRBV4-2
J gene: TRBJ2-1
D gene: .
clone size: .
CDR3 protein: CASSQEVGRGDLYNEQFF
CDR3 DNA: TGTGCCAGCAGCCAAGAGGTGGGTCGCGGTGACCTTTACAATGAGCAGTTCTTC

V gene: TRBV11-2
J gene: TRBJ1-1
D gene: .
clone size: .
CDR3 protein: CASSTWRRDTEAFF
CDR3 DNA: TGTGCCAGCAGCACTTGGCGGCGGGACACTGAAGCTTTCTTT

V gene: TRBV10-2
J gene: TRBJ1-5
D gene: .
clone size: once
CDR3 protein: CASRHGSNQPQHF
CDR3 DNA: TGCGCCAGCAGGCACGGTAGCAATCAGCCCCAGCATTTT

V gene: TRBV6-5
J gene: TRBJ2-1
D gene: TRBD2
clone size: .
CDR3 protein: CASIWTGGGYNEQFF
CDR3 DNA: TGTGCCAGCATCTGGACGGGGGGGGGCTACAATGAGCAGTTCTTC

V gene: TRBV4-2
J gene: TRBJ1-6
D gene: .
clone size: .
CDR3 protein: CASSQERFNSPLHF
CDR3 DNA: TGTGCCAGCAGCCAAGAACGGTTTAATTCACCCCTCCACTTT

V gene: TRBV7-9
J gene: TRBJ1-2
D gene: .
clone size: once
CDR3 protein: CASSLAGADGYTF
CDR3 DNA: TGTGCCAGCAGCTTGGCGGGGGCTGATGGCTACACCTTC

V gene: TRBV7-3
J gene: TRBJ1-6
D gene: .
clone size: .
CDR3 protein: CASSFVSSPENSPLHF
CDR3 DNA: TGTGCCAGCAGCTTTGTATCAAGCCCGGAGAATTCACCCCTCCACTTT

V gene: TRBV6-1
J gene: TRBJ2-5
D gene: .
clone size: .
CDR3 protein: CASRGLPPQETQYF
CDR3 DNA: TGTGCCAGCAGGGGACTGCCGCCCCAAGAGACCCAGTACTTC

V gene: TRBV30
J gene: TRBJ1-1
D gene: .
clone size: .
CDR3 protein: CAWSKGSTRAFF
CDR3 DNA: TGTGCCTGGAGTAAGGGGTCCACAAGAGCTTTCTTT

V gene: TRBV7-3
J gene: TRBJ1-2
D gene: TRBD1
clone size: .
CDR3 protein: CASSGQGAGYGYTF
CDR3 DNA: TGTGCCAGCAGCGGACAGGGGGCTGGCTATGGCTACACCTTC

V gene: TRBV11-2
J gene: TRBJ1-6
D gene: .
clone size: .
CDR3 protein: CASSSLQGGAPLHF
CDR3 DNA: TGTGCCAGCAGCTCTTTACAGGGTGGGGCACCCCTCCACTTT

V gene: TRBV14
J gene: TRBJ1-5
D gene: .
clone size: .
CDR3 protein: CASSQEIVDKRCIQPQHF
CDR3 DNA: TGTGCCAGCAGCCAAGAAATCGTAGACAAACGCTGTATACAGCCCCAGCATTTT

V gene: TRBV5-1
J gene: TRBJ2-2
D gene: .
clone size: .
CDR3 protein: CASSLNGARNTGELFF
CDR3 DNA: TGCGCCAGCAGCTTGAATGGGGCAAGGAACACCGGGGAGCTGTTTTTT

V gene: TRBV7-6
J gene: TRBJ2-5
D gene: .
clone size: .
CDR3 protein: CASSPGLSRGETQYF
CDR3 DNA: TGTGCCAGCAGCCCCGGGTTGAGCCGCGGAGAGACCCAGTACTTC

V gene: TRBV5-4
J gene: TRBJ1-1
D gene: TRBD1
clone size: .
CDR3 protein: CASSLNRGEAFF
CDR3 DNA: TGTGCCAGCAGCTTGAACAGGGGGGAGGCTTTCTTT

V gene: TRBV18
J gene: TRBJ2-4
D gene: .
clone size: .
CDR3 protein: CASSPPDGLAKNIQYF
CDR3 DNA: TGTGCCAGCTCACCACCTGACGGGTTAGCCAAAAACATTCAGTACTTC

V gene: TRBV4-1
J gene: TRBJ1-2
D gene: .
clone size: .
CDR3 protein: CASSQDQGQLDGYTF
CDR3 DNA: TGCGCCAGCAGCCAAGATCAGGGCCAGCTGGATGGCTACACCTTC

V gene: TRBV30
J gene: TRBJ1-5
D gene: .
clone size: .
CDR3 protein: CAWSRGAVEPGQPQHF
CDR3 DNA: TGTGCCTGGAGCCGGGGTGCGGTCGAGCCAGGTCAGCCCCAGCATTTT

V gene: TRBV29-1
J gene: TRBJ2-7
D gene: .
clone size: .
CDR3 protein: CSATGNEQYF
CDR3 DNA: TGCAGCGCCACAGGGAACGAGCAGTACTTC

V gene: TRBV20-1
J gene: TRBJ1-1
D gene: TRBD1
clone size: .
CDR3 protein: CGIDRATEAFF
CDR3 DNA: TGCGGGATCGACAGGGCCACTGAAGCTTTCTTT

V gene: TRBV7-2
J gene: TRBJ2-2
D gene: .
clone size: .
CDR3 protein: CASSLKRDTGELFF
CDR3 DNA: TGTGCCAGCAGCTTGAAGCGGGACACCGGGGAGCTGTTTTTT

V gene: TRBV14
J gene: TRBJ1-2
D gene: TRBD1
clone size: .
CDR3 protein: CASSQGVAGGYGYTF
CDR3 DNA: TGTGCCAGCAGCCAAGGTGTAGCAGGGGGCTATGGCTACACCTTC

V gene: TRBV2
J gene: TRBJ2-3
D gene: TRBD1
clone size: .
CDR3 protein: CASTWTGGTDTQYF
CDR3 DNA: TGTGCCAGCACCTGGACAGGCGGCACAGATACGCAGTATTTT

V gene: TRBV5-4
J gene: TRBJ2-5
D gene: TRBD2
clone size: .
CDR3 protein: CASRAGVGETQYF
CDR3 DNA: TGTGCCAGCAGGGCGGGGGTAGGGGAGACCCAGTACTTC

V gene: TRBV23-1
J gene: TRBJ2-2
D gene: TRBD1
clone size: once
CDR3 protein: CASSPMTGSTGELFF
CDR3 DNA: TGCGCCAGCAGTCCGATGACAGGGAGTACCGGGGAGCTGTTTTTT

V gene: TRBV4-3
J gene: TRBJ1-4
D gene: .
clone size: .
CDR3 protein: CASSRGKQGIFNEKLFF
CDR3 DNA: TGCGCCAGCAGCCGGGGGAAACAGGGCATATTTAATGAAAAACTGTTTTTT

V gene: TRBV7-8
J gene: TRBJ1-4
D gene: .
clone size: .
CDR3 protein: CASSLVRAGRTNEKLFF
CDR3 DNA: TGTGCCAGCAGCTTAGTCCGGGCAGGGCGAACTAATGAAAAACTGTTTTTT

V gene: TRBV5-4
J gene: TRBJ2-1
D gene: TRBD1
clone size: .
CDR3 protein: CASMIRQGDNEQFF
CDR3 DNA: TGTGCCAGCATGATCCGACAGGGTGACAATGAGCAGTTCTTC

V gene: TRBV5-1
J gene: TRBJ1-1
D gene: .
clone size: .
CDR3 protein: CASSLSGGGTEAFF
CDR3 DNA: TGCGCCAGCAGCTTGTCGGGAGGGGGCACTGAAGCTTTCTTT

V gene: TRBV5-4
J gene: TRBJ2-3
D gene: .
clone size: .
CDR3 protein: CASSSAGTDTQYF
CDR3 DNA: TGTGCCAGCAGCTCAGCAGGTACAGATACGCAGTATTTT

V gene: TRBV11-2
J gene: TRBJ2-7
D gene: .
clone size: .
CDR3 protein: CASSLLTPYEQYF
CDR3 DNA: TGTGCCAGCAGCTTATTGACACCTTACGAGCAGTACTTC